This is a list of T cell receptor beta chains from one sample in a study of T cells after yellow fever vaccination. TCRdb ran MiXCR on the 5' RACE reads and lists one entry per CDR3 protein. The table records approximately 510,000 distinct CDR3 sequences, 20% to 25% of them present only once. The sequencing used PBMCs, collected about 20 days after the first yellow fever vaccination. The receptors derive from a man aged 18-30 years who received the YFV17D yellow fever vaccine. The CDR3 runs from the conserved cysteine through the conserved F or W. The D gene is left open where the match is weak. The size of a clone is reported for some rows only, either as once, few or many, or as a class for expanded clones.

D	J	size	V	DNA	CDR3
TRBD2	TRBJ2-1	NA	TRBV9	TGTGCCAGCAGCGCGAGCGGGGGGGCCAATGAGCAGTTCTTC	CASSASGGANEQFF
NA	TRBJ2-5	NA	TRBV7-9	TGTGCCAGCAGCTTAGGACGGGGGGCCCAAGAGACCCAGTACTTC	CASSLGRGAQETQYF
TRBD2	TRBJ2-2	few	TRBV6-5	TGTGCCAGCAGTTGGACTAGCGCGGGCGGGGAGCTGTTTTTT	CASSWTSAGGELFF
NA	TRBJ2-3	NA	TRBV5-1	TGCGCCAGCAGCTTGGACTTTCCGCGGGATACGCAGTATTTT	CASSLDFPRDTQYF
NA	TRBJ2-1	NA	TRBV19	TGTGCCAGTAGTATAGGGCTAGCGTGGTCCTACAATGAGCAGTTCTTC	CASSIGLAWSYNEQFF
TRBD1	TRBJ1-2	NA	TRBV27	TGTGCCAGCAGTTTCACGGACAGGGGAAACTATGGCTACACCTTC	CASSFTDRGNYGYTF
NA	TRBJ1-2	NA	TRBV12-3/TRBV12-4	TGTGCCAGCAGTGCCCGCGCCAAGGGCTACACCTTC	CASSARAKGYTF
NA	TRBJ2-7	NA	TRBV6-2/TRBV6-3	TGTGCCAGCAGCTCCTCGCGGGACACCAGCTTGGAGCCCTACGAGCAGTACTTC	CASSSSRDTSLEPYEQYF
NA	TRBJ2-5	NA	TRBV7-9	TGTGCCAGCAGCTTAACGAAGGGGACGGTCGAGACCCAGTACTTC	CASSLTKGTVETQYF
NA	TRBJ2-3	few	TRBV4-3	TGCGCCAGCAGCCAAGATCTGGCCGGAGGGCAGTATTTT	CASSQDLAGGQYF
TRBD1	TRBJ2-7	NA	TRBV7-9	TGTGCCAGCAGCTTAGTTGACAGGGGAGCAAAACACGAGCAGTACTTC	CASSLVDRGAKHEQYF